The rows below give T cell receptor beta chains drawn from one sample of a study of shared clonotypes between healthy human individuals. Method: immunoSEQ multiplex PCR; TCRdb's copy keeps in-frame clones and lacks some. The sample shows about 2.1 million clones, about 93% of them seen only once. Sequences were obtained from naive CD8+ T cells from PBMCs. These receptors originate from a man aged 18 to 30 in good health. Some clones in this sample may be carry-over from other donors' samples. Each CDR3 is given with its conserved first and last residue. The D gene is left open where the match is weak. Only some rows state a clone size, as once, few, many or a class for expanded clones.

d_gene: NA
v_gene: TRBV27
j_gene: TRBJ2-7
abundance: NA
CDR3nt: TGTGCCAGCAGTCACGGGCTCAACGAGCAGTACTTC
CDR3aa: CASSHGLNEQYF

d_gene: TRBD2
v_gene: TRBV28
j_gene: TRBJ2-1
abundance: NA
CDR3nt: TGTGCCAGCAGTTTAATCGCGCTAGCGGGAGATACTGAGCAGTTCTTC
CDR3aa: CASSLIALAGDTEQFF

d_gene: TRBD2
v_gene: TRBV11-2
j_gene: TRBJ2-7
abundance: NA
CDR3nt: TGTGCCAGCAGCTCCCGATGGTCTAGCGGCTACGAGCAGTACTTC
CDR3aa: CASSSRWSSGYEQYF

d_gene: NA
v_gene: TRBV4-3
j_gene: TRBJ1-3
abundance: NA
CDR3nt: TGCGCCAGCAGCCAAGATGGAACTTTGGGAAACACCATATATTTT
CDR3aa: CASSQDGTLGNTIYF

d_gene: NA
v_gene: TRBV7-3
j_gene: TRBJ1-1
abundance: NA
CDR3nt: TGTGCCAGCAGCCGACTCGCGAGGGGCACTGAAGCTTTCTTT
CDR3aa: CASSRLARGTEAFF

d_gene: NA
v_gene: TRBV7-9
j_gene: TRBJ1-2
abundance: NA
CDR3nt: TGTGCCAGCAGCTTGATACCTAACTATGGCTACACCTTC
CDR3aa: CASSLIPNYGYTF

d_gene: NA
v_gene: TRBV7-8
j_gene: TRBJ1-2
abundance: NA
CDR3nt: TGTGCCAGCAGCTTAGACGCAGACCCGACCGGAACCAAGGGCTACACCTTC
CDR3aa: CASSLDADPTGTKGYTF

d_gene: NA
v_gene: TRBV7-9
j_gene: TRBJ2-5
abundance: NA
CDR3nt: TGTGCCAGCAGCCCGGTGCTCGGCCAAGAGACCCAGTACTTC
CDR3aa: CASSPVLGQETQYF

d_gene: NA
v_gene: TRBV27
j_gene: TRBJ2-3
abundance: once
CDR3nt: TGTGCCAGCAGTTTGCTAGCTAAAGATACGCAGTATTTT
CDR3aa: CASSLLAKDTQYF

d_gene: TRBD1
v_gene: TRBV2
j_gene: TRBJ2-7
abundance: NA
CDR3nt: TGTGCCAGCAGTGACAGGGGGCGCCTGTCCTACGAGCAGTACTTC
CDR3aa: CASSDRGRLSYEQYF

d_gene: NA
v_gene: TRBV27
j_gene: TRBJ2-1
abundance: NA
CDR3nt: TGTGCCAGCAGTTCATTCCCCCGGCAGACTGGGGATGAGCAGTTCTTC
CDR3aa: CASSSFPRQTGDEQFF

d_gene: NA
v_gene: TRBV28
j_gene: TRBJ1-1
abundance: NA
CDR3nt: TGTGCCAGCACTCGCCCCGGGACCCCACCCCGGGACACTGAAGCTTTCTTT
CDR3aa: CASTRPGTPPRDTEAFF

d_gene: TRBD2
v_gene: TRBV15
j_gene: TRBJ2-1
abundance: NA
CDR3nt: TGTGCCACCAGCAGAGGTGGGACTAGAGTGTATATTGAGCAGTTCTTC
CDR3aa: CATSRGGTRVYIEQFF

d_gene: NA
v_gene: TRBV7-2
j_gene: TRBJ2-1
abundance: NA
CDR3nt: TGTGCCAGCAGCTTAGACAGGGCCACCTACAATGAGCAGTTCTTC
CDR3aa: CASSLDRATYNEQFF

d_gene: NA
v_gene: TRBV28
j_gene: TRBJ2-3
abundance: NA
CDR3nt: TGTGCCAGCAGTTTAATCCCGACAGATACGCAGTATTTT
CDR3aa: CASSLIPTDTQYF

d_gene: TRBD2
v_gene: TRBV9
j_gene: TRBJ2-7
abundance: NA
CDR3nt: TGTGCCAGCAGCGCGCTGGGGGCTAGCGGGATGGGGGCCAACGAGCAGTACTTC
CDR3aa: CASSALGASGMGANEQYF

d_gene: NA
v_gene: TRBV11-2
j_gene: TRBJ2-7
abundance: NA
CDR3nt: TGTGCCAGCAGCCCTAGGGGGGTTGAGGCCTACGAGCAGTACTTC
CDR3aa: CASSPRGVEAYEQYF

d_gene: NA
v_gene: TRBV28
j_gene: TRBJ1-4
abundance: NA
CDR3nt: TGTGCCAGCAGTCCTTCGGGGTTAGGTGAAAAACTGTTTTTT
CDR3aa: CASSPSGLGEKLFF

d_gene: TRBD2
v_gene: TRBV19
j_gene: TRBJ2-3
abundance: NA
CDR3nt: TGTGCCAGCGGGGAACTAGCGGGGGGCACAGATACGCAGTATTTT
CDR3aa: CASGELAGGTDTQYF

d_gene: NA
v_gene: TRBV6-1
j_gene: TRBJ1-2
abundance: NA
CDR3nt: TGTGCCAGCAGTGAATTTGCGGAGGATTATGGCTACACCTTC
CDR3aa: CASSEFAEDYGYTF

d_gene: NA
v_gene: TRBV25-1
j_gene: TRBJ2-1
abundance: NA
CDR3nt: TGTGCCAGCAGTGAATCGGGAGAGCAGTTCTTC
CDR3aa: CASSESGEQFF

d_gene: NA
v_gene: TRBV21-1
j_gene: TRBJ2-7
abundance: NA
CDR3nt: TGTGCCACGAGGTCCGGGACTAGCGGGAGGAGCTCCTACGAGCAGTACTTC
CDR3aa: CATRSGTSGRSSYEQYF

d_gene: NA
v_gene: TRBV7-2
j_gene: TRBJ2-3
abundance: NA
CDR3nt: TGTGCCAGCAACCGGCCGGTGAGAGATACGCAGTATTTT
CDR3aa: CASNRPVRDTQYF

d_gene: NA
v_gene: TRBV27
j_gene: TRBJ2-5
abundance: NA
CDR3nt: TGTGCCAGCAGTTTATTATCAGATAGGGAGACCCAGTACTTC
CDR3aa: CASSLLSDRETQYF

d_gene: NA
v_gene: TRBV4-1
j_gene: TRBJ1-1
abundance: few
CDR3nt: TGCGCCAGCAGCCCGACCTCGGGAGTCCAAGTGGGCACTGAAGCTTTCTTT
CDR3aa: CASSPTSGVQVGTEAFF

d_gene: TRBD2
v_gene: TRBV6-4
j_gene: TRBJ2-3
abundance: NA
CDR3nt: TGTGCCAGCAGCGCAACTAGCGGGGGCGGGGATACGCAGTATTTT
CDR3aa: CASSATSGGGDTQYF

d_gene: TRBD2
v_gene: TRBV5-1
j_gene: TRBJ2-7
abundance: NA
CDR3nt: TGCGCCAGCAGCTTCGGGCTAGCGGGAGTAACAAGGTCCTACGAGCAGTACTTC
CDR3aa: CASSFGLAGVTRSYEQYF

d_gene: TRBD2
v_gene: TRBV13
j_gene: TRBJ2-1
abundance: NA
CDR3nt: TGTGCCAGCAGCTTAACTTTAGAGGGACTAGAATACAATGAGCAGTTCTTC
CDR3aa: CASSLTLEGLEYNEQFF

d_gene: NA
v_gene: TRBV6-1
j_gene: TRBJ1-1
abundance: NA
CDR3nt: TGTGCCACCCCCGGGGTACTTGAAGCTTTCTTT
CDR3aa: CATPGVLEAFF

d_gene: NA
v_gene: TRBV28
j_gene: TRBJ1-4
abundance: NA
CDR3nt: TGTGCCAGCAGGCCGCCCGGACAGTTTAATGAAAAACTGTTTTTT
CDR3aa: CASRPPGQFNEKLFF

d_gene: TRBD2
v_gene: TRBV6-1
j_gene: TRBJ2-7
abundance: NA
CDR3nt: TGTGCCAGCAGTGAAAAAGCGGGAGGGCCGTACGAGCAGTACTTC
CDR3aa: CASSEKAGGPYEQYF

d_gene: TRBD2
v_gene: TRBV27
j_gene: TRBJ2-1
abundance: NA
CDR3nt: TGTGCCAGCAGTTTACAACTAGCGGGAGGAGAAGGGGATGAGCAGTTCTTC
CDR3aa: CASSLQLAGGEGDEQFF

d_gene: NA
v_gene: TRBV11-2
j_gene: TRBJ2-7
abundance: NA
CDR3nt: TGTGCCAGCAGAGGCTCCTACGAGCAGTACTTC
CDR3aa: CASRGSYEQYF

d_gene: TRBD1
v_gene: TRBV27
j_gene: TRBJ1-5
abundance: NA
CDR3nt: TGTGCCAGCAGTTTCCGACAGGGTGGTCAGCCCCAGCATTTT
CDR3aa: CASSFRQGGQPQHF

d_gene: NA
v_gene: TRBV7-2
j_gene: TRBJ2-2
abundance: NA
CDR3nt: TGTGCCAGCAGCTTCAGTTACCAGGTCCGGGAGCTGTTTTTT
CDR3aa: CASSFSYQVRELFF